These 7 T cell receptor beta chains were all obtained from the same sample, sequenced in a study of blood T cell repertoires in COVID-19. The table came from immunoSEQ multiplex PCR; TCRdb's copy has only in-frame clones and leaves some out. The sample lists some 270,000 clones; approximately 89% were seen once. Sequenced input: PBMCs or T cells enriched from blood (not recorded which). These receptors all come from a woman in her thirties or forties who had been exposed to COVID-19.

The chain employs TRBV9 and TRBJ1-4, with TRBD1 matching 10 bases. After removal of 8 bases from V and 8 bases from J, the junction contained 6 bases not matched to a gene. The CDR3 consists of 13 residues. Germline CDR1 and CDR2: SGDLS and YYNGEE. The CDR3 reads CASKPGQGEKLFF. In DNA, the CDR3 is TGTGCCAGTAAACCGGGACAGGGGGAAAAACTGTTTTTT.

This chain uses TRBV4-1 with TRBJ1-2; 7 bases map to TRBD1. Germline assignment: CDR1 MGHRA and CDR2 YSYEKL. The CDR3 sequence is 16 residues long. The V gene end was trimmed by 0 bases and the J gene end by 0 bases; junction bases not matched to a gene: 4. CDR3 bases: TGCGCCAGCAGCCAAGATGGACAGGCCGCTAACTATGGCTACACCTTC. Its translation: CASSQDGQAANYGYTF.

This clone showed up just a few times. The rearrangement links TRBV7-3 to TRBJ1-2, with D uncertain. The germline V gene has CDR1 SGHTA and CDR2 FQGTGA. This CDR3 spans 13 amino acids. V gave up 5 bases and J gave up 4 bases, with 11 bases separating them. CDR3 sequence (DNA): TGTGCCAGCAGCCGAAGCCCCTCCTATGGCTACACCTTC. This encodes CASSRSPSYGYTF.

V and J are TRBV11-1 and TRBJ2-1, with D tentatively TRBD2 (5 bases). Trimming stripped 3 bases from V and 7 bases from J, with 16 bases between. The V gene's germline CDR1 is SGHAT and CDR2 FQDESV (reference sequence). The length of the CDR3 is 15 residues. The CDR3 nucleotides are TGTGCCAGCAGCTTCGAGGGAGTAAAACAAAATGAGCAGTTCTTC. This gives the protein CASSFEGVKQNEQFF.

This chain joins TRBV5-8 and TRBJ2-5; maybe TRBD1 (6 bases). V was clipped by 4 bases and J by 2 bases, with 15 bases between them. The CDR3 runs to 15 residues. CDR1 is SGHTS, CDR2 YDEGEE, per germline. The DNA of the CDR3 is TGTGCCAGCAGCCCACCCGGGACACATCAAGAGACCCAGTACTTC. Encoded protein: CASSPPGTHQETQYF.

V usage is TRBV7-2 and J usage is TRBJ2-7; 7 bases align to TRBD2. From germline, CDR1 is SGHTA and CDR2 FQGNSA. V was clipped by 5 bases and J by 1 base; unmatched bases: 11. This CDR3 spans 16 amino acids. CDR3: CASSKKTSPQSYEQYF. The CDR3 region has the DNA TGTGCCAGCAGCAAAAAGACTAGCCCACAATCCTACGAGCAGTACTTC.

This chain joins TRBV2 and TRBJ1-4; D is uncertain. The germline V gene has CDR1 SNHLY and CDR2 FYNNEI. The CDR3 length is 14 residues. V lost 5 bases and J lost 7, with 14 bases in between. The CDR3: CASSRVVSGEKLFF. DNA of the CDR3: TGTGCCAGCAGTAGGGTGGTTAGCGGTGAAAAACTGTTTTTT.